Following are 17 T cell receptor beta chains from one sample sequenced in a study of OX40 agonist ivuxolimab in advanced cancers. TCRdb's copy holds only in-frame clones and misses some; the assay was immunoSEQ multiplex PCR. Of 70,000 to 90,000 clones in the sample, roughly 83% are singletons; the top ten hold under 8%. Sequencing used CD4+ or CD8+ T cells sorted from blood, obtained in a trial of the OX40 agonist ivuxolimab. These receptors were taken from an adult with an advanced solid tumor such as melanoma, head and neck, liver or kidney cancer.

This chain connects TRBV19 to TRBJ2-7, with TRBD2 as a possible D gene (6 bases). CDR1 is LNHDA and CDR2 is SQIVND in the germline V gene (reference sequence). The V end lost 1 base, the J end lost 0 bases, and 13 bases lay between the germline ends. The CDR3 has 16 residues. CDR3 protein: CASSIVGGASSYEQYF. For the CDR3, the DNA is TGTGCCAGTAGTATAGTGGGCGGGGCGAGCTCCTACGAGCAGTACTTC.

The CDR3, as DNA: TGTGCCAGCTCACCATCCTCGGCGGGGCACGGGGGCTACACCTTC. Its translation: CASSPSSAGHGGYTF. The chain uses TRBV18 and TRBJ1-2; tentative D call: TRBD1 (5 bases). CDR3 size: 15 residues. V was pared by 2 bases and J by 8 bases, with 18 bases between. The germline V gene has CDR1 KGHSH and CDR2 LQKENI.

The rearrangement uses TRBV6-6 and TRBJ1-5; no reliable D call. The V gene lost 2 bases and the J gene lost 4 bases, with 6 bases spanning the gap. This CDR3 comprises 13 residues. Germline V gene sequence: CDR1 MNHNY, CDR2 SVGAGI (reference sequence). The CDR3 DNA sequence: TGTGCCAGCAGTTACAGGGAGAATCAGCCCCAGCATTTT. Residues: CASSYRENQPQHF.

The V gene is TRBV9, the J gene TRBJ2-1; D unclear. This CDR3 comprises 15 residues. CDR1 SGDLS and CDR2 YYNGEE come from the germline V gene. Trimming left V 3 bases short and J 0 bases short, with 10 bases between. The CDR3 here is CASSAAGLSYNEQFF. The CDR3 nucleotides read TGTGCCAGCAGCGCCGCCGGGCTCTCCTACAATGAGCAGTTCTTC.

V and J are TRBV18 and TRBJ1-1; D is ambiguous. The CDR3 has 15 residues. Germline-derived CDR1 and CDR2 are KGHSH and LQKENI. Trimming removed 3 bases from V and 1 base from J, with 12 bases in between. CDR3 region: CASSPFDGGNTEAFF. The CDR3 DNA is TGTGCCAGCTCACCTTTTGACGGAGGGAACACTGAAGCTTTCTTT.

The CDR3 spells CASSVRLAGGQGTGELFF. CDR3 DNA: TGTGCCAGCAGCGTAAGACTAGCGGGAGGTCAGGGCACCGGGGAGCTGTTTTTT. V is TRBV9 and J is TRBJ2-2; 13 bases are shared with TRBD2. The CDR3 is 18 amino acids. The junction had 7 bases not matched to a gene; V was cut back by 1 base and J by 4 bases. The V gene's germline CDR1 is SGDLS and CDR2 YYNGEE.

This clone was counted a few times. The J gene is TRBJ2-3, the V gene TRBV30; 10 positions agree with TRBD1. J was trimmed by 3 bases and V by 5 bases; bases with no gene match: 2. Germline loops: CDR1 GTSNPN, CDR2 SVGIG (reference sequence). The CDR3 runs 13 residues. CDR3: CAWGQGDTDTQYF. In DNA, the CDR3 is TGTGCCTGGGGACAGGGGGATACAGATACGCAGTATTTT.

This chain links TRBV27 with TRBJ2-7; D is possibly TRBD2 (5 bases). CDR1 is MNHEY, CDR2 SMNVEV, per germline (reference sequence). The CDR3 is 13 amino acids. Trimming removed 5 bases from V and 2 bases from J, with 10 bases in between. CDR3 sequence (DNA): TGTGCCAGCAGTATAAGGAGGACCTACGAGCAGTACTTC. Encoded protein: CASSIRRTYEQYF.

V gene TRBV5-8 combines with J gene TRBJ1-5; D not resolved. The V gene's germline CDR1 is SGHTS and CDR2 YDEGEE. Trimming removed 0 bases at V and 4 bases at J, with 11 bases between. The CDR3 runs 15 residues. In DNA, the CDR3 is TGTGCCAGCAGCTTGGCGACGGTAGGGAATCAGCCCCAGCATTTT. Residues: CASSLATVGNQPQHF.

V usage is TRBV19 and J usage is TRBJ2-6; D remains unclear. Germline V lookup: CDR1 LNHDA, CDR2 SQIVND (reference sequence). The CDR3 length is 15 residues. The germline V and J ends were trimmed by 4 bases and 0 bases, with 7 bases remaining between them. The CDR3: CASSKSLSGANVLTF. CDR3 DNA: TGTGCCAGTAGTAAATCCCTCTCTGGGGCCAACGTCCTGACTTTC.

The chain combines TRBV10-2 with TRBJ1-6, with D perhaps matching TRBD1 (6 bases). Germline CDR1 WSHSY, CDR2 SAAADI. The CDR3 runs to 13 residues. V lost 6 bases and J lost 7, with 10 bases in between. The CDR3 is CASRDSQNSPLHF. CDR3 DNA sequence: TGCGCCAGCAGGGACAGCCAGAATTCACCCCTCCACTTT.

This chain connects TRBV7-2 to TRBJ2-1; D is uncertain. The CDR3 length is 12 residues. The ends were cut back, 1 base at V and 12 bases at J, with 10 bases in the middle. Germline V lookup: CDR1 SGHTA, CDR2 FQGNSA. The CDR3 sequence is CASSLGPARQFF. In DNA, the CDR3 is TGTGCCAGCAGCTTAGGCCCAGCTCGGCAGTTCTTC. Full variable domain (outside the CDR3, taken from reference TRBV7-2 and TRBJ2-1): GAGVSQSPSNKVTEKGKDVELRCDPISGHTALYWYRQSLGQGLEFLIYFQGNSAPDKSGLPSDRFSAERTGGSVSTLTIQRTQQEDSAVYLCASSLGPARQFFGPGTRLTVL.

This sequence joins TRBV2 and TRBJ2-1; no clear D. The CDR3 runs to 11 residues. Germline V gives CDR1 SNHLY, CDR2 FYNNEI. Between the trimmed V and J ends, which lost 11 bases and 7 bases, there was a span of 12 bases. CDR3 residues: CAALKGNEQFF. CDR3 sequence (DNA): TGTGCCGCCCTTAAGGGAAATGAGCAGTTCTTC.

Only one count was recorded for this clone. DNA of the CDR3: TGTGCCAGCAGCCCTCCGGGGGCTGGGGCCAACGTCCTGACTTTC. This translates into CASSPPGAGANVLTF. The V gene is TRBV6-1, the J gene TRBJ2-6; maybe TRBD2 (6 bases). V was trimmed by 6 bases and J by 2 bases, leaving 11 bases between them. Germline loops: CDR1 MNHNS, CDR2 SASEGT. There are 15 residues in the CDR3.

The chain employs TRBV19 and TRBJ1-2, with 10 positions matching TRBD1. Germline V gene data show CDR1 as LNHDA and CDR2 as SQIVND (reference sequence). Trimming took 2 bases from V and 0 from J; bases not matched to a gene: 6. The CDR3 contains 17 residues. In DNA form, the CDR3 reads TGTGCCAGTAGTATAAGACAGGGGGCGGGAGCTAACTATGGCTACACCTTC. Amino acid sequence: CASSIRQGAGANYGYTF.

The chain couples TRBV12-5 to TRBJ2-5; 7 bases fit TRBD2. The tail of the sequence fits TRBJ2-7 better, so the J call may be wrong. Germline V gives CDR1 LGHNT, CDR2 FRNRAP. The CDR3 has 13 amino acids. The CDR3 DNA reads TGTGCTAGTGGTCTCCGGGGGGTCTACGAGCAGTACTTC. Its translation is CASGLRGVYEQYF.

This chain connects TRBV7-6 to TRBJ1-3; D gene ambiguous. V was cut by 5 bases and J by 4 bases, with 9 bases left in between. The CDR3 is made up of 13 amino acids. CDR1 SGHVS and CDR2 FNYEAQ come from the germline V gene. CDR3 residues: CASSLTVGNTIYF. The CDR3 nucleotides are TGTGCCAGCAGCCTAACCGTCGGAAACACCATATATTTT. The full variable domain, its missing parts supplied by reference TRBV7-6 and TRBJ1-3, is GAGVSQSPRYKVTKRGQDVALRCDPISGHVSLYWYRQALGQGPEFLTYFNYEAQQDKSGLPNDRFSAERPEGSISTLTIQRTEQRDSAMYRCASSLTVGNTIYFGEGSWLTVV.